Sequencing of this TCR beta chain was carried out in a study of human T cells and chemical hapten exposure. Specified time point: patch test 3, about 24 weeks after DPC sensitization. The treatment is: therapeutic diphenylcyclopropenone sensitization with weekly scalp DPC. Unfractionated whole blood yielded the extracted total RNA. Trimming at V came to 2 bases and at J to 4 bases, leaving 7 bases not matched to a gene. CDR3 size: 16 residues. Germline CDR1 reads SGHAT; CDR2 reads FQNNGV. A few counts support this clonotype. TCRdb re-called the RACE reads with MiXCR, one entry per CDR3 protein. The sample lists about 120,000 distinct CDR3 sequences, approximately 11% occurring once.

The chain uses TRBV11-2 and TRBJ2-2, with TRBD2 identical over 7 bases. The source material was whole blood, sampled in connection with sensitization to the hapten diphenylcyclopropenone (DPC). The receptor comes from a woman aged 45-65 years with alopecia areata. Some clones in this sample may be carry-over from other donors' samples. CDR3 in amino acids: CASSLPAGRGTGELFF. DNA of the CDR3: TGTGCCAGCAGCTTACCAGCGGGGAGGGGCACCGGGGAGCTGTTTTTT.